This T cell receptor (beta chain) was obtained from a study of Ad26.COV2.S vaccination and SARS-CoV-2 variants. At the level of the study: Once or twice, 56 days apart, Ad26.COV2.S was delivered intramuscularly. Study-wide results and limits: People who got the vaccine had more spike-specific TCR breadth than people who got placebo.

Note on this clone: Its antigen is as yet unknown.

The treatment: 15 to 20 received Ad26.COV2.S at low or high dose, single or two shots; about 5 received placebo; per-sample allocation not given. Sampling was performed 63 days after the first vaccine or placebo injection. An Ad26 vector carrying the Wuhan-strain SARS-CoV-2 spike served as the vaccine. This CDR3 spans 16 amino acids. CDR1 SNHLY and CDR2 FYNNEI come from the germline V gene. V lost 3 bases to trimming and J lost 8 bases, with 22 bases between them. Using immunoSEQ multiplex PCR, the repertoire was profiled, and TCRdb retains in-frame clones only, with some absent. The sample lists about 420,000 clones, around 89% occurring once.

The sequence was obtained from a person aged 18-65 years who received the Ad26.COV2.S COVID-19 vaccine or a placebo. The sequenced sample was peripheral blood, obtained in a trial of Ad26.COV2.S vaccine versus placebo. The chain has TRBV2 and TRBJ1-2; TRBD1 is a possible D gene (6 bases). CDR3 coding DNA: TGTGCCAGCAGTGAGAAAATCATCGGGGGGCAAGAAGGCTACACCTTC. Its protein is CASSEKIIGGQEGYTF.